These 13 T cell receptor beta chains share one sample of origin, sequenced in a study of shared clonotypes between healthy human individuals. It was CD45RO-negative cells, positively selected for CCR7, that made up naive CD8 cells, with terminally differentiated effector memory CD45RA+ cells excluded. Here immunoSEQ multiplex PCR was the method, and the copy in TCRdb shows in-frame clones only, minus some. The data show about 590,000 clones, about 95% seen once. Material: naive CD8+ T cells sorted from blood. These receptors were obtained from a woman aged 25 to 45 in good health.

The CDR3 DNA follows: TGCGCCAGCAGCCAAGGGACAGGGGAAACCTACGAGCAGTACTTC. Translating it yields CASSQGTGETYEQYF. The chain recombines TRBV4-1 with TRBJ2-5; TRBD1 aligns across 9 bases. The J call may be in error: the DNA end matches TRBJ2-7 better. The CDR3 length is 15 residues. Germline-derived CDR1 and CDR2 are MGHRA and YSYEKL.

The CDR3 here is CASSIEGRDRRNTEAFF. The CDR3 region has the DNA TGTGCCAGTAGTATAGAAGGTAGGGACAGGAGGAACACTGAAGCTTTCTTT. This chain joins TRBV19 and TRBJ1-1; 8 bases are shared with TRBD1. The J segment lost 1 base and the V segment lost 0 bases, leaving 7 bases of the junction unmatched. The CDR3 spans 17 residues. Germline loops: CDR1 LNHDA, CDR2 SQIVND (reference sequence).

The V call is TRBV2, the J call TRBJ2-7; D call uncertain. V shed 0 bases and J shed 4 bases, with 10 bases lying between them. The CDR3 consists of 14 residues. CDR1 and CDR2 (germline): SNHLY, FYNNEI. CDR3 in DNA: TGTGCCAGCAGTGAAGCGAACTTTCCTTACGAGCAGTACTTC. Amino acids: CASSEANFPYEQYF.

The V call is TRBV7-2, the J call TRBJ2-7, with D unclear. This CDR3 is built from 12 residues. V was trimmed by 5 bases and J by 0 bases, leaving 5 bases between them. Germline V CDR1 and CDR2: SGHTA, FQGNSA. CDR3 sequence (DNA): TGTGCCAGCAGCCCAACCTCCTACGAGCAGTACTTC. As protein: CASSPTSYEQYF.

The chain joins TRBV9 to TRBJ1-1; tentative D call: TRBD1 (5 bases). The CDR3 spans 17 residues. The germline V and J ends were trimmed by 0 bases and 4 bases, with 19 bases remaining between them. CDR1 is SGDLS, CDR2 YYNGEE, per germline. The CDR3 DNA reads TGTGCCAGCAGCGTAGCTACGGGGATGGGGGTATTCACTGAAGCTTTCTTT. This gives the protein CASSVATGMGVFTEAFF.

The CDR3 coding sequence is TGTGCCAGCAGCAAAGCGCTTGGTGCAGGGGCTACTTTAGGGCCCCAGCATTTT. Translated, it gives CASSKALGAGATLGPQHF. This sequence joins TRBV21-1 and TRBJ1-5; the table's D call TRBD1 went unverified against the DNA. TRBV21-1 is a recognized pseudogene. The CDR3 totals 18 residues.

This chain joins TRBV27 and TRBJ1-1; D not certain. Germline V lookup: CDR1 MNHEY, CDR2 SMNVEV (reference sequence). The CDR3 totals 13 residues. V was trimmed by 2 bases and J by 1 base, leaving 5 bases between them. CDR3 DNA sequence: TGTGCCAGCAGTTTAATGTCGAACACTGAAGCTTTCTTT. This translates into CASSLMSNTEAFF.

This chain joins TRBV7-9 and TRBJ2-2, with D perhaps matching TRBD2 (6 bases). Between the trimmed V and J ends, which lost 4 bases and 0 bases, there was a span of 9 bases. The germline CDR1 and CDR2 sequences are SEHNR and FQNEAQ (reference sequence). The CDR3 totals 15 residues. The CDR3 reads CASSWGETNTGELFF. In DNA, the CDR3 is TGTGCCAGCAGCTGGGGGGAAACGAACACCGGGGAGCTGTTTTTT.

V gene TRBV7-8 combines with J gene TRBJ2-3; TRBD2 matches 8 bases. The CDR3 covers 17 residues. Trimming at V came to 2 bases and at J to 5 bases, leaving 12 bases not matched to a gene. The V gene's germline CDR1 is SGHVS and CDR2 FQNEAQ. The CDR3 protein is CASSLSWAGGALDTQYF. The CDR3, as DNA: TGTGCCAGCAGCTTAAGTTGGGCGGGAGGAGCTCTAGATACGCAGTATTTT.

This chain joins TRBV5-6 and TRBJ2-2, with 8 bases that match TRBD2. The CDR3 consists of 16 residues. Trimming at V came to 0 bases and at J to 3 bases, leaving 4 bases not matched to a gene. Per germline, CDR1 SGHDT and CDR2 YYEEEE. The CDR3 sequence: CASSLAAGGYTGELFF. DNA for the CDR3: TGTGCCAGCAGCTTGGCCGCGGGAGGATACACCGGGGAGCTGTTTTTT. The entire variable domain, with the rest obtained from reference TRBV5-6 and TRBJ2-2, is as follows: DAGVTQSPTHLIKTRGQQVTLRCSPKSGHDTVSWYQQALGQGPQFIFQYYEEEERQRGNFPDRFSGHQFPNYSSELNVNALLLGDSALYLCASSLAAGGYTGELFFGEGSRLTVL.

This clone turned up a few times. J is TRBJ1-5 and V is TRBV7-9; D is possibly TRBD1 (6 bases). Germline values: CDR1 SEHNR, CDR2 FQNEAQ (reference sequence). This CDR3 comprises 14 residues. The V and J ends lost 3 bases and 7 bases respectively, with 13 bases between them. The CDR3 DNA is TGTGCCAGCAGCTTGACAGGCCCTAGGCAGCCCCAGCATTTT. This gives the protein CASSLTGPRQPQHF. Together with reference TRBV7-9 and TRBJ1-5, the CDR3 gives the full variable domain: DTGVSQNPRHKITKRGQNVTFRCDPISEHNRLYWYRQTLGQGPEFLTYFQNEAQLEKSRLLSDRFSAERPKGSFSTLEIQRTEQGDSAMYLCASSLTGPRQPQHFGDGTRLSIL.

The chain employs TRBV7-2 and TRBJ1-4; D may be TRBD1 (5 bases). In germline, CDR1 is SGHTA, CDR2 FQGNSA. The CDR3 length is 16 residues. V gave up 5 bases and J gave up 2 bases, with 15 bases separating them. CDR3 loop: CASSPQGEGTNEKLFF. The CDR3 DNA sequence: TGTGCCAGCAGCCCCCAAGGGGAGGGGACTAATGAAAAACTGTTTTTT.

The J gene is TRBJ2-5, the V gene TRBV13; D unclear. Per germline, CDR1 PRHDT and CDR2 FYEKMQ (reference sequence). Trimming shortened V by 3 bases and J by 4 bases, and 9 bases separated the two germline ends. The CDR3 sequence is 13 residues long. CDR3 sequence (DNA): TGTGCCAGCAGCTTTCGAGGACGAGAGACCCAGTACTTC. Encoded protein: CASSFRGRETQYF.